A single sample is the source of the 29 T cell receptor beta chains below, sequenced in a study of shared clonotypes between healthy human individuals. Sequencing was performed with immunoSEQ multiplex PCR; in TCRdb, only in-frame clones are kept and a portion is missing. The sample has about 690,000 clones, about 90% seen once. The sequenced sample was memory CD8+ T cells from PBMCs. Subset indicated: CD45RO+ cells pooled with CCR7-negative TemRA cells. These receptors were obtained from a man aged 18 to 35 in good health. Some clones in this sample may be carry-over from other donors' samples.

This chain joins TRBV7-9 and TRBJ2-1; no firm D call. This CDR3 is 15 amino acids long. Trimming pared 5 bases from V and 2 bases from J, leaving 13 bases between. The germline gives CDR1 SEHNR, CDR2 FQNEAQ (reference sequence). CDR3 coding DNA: TGTGCCAGCAGCCCTCCGGGCCCGGCCTACAATGAGCAGTTCTTC. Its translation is CASSPPGPAYNEQFF.

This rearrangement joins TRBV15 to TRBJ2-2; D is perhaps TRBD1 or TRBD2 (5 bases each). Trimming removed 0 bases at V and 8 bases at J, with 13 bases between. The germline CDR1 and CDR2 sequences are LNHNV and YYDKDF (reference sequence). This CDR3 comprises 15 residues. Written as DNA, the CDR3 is TGTGCCACCAGCAGAGATGAAGGGACCCCGGGGGAGCTGTTTTTT. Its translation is CATSRDEGTPGELFF. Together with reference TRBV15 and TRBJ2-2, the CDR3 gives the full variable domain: DAMVIQNPRYQVTQFGKPVTLSCSQTLNHNVMYWYQQKSSQAPKLLFHYYDKDFNNEADTPDNFQSRRPNTSFCFLDIRSPGLGDTAMYLCATSRDEGTPGELFFGEGSRLTVL.

CDR3 sequence (DNA): TGTGCCAGCAGCTCTAAAGCGGGACTAGCGGGGGTCACAGATACGCAGTATTTT. Translating it yields CASSSKAGLAGVTDTQYF. The chain couples TRBV7-9 to TRBJ2-3; TRBD2 matches at 14 bases. CDR1 is SEHNR, CDR2 FQNEAQ, per germline (reference sequence). Trimming took 4 bases from V and 2 from J; bases not matched to a gene: 8. The CDR3 runs 18 residues.

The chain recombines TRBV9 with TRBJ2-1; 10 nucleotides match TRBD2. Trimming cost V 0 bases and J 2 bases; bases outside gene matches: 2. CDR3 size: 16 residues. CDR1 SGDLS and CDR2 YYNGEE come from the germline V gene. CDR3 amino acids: CASSVVGTSAYNEQFF. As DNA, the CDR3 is TGTGCCAGCAGCGTAGTGGGGACTAGCGCCTACAATGAGCAGTTCTTC.

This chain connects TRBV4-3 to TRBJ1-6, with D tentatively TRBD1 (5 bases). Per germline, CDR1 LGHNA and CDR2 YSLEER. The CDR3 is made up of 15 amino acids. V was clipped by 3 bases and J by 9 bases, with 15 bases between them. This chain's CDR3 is CASSQGTASASPLHF. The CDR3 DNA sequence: TGCGCCAGCAGCCAGGGGACCGCGTCGGCTTCACCCCTCCACTTT.

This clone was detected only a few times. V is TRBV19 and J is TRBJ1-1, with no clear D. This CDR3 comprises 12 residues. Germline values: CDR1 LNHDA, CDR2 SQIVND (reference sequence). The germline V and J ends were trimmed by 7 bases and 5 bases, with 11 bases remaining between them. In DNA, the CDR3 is TGTGCCAGTAACTCGGGAGGGACTGAAGCTTTCTTT. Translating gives CASNSGGTEAFF.

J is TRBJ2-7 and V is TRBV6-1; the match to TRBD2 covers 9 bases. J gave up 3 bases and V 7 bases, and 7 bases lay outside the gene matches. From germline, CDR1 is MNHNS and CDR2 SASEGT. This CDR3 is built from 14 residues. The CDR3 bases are TGTGCCAGCATTTCAGGACTAGCGCGCTACGAGCAGTACTTC. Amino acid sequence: CASISGLARYEQYF.

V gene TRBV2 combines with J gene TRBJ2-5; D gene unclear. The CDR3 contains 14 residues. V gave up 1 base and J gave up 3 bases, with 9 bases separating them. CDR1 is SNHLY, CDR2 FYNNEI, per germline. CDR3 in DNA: TGTGCCAGCAGTGAAGTGTTTGGGGAAGAGACCCAGTACTTC. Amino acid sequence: CASSEVFGEETQYF.

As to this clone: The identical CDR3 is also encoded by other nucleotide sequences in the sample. CDR3: CASSVGGTQYF. CDR3 sequence (DNA): TGTGCCAGCAGCGTAGGGGGTACGCAGTATTTT. The chain has TRBV9 and TRBJ2-3; no firm D call. Trimming stripped 0 bases from V and 8 bases from J, with 4 bases between. Germline lookup yields CDR1 SGDLS and CDR2 YYNGEE. The CDR3 is 11 amino acids.

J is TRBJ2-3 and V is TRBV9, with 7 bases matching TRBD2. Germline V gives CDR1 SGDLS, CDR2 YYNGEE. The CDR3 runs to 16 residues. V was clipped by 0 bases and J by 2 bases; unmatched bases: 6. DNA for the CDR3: TGTGCCAGCAGCGTAGTTGGGCTAGCGGACACAGATACGCAGTATTTT. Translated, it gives CASSVVGLADTDTQYF. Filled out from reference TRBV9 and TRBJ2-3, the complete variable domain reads DSGVTQTPKHLITATGQRVTLRCSPRSGDLSVYWYQQSLDQGLQFLIQYYNGEERAKGNILERFSAQQFPDLHSELNLSSLELGDSALYFCASSVVGLADTDTQYFGPGTRLTVL.

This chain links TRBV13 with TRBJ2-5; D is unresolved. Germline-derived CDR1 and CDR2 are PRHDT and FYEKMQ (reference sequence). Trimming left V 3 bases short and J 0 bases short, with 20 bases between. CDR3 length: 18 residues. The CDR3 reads CASSFRWVTARNQETQYF. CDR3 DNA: TGTGCCAGCAGCTTCCGGTGGGTCACAGCCAGAAACCAAGAGACCCAGTACTTC.

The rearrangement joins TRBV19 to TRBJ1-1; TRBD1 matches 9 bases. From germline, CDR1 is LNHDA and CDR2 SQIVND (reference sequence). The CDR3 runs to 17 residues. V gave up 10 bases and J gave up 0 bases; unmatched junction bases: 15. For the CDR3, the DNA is TGTGCCACCGTCGACCTTGGACAGGGGCTAATGAACACTGAAGCTTTCTTT. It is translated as CATVDLGQGLMNTEAFF.

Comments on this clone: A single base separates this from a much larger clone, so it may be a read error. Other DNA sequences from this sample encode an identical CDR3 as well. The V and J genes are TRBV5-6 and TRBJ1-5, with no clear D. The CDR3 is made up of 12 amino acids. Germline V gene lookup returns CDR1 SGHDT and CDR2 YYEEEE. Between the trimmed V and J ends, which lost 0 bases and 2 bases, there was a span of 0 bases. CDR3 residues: CASSLGNQPQHF. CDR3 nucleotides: TGTGCCAGCAGCTTGGGCAATCAGCCCCAGCATTTT.

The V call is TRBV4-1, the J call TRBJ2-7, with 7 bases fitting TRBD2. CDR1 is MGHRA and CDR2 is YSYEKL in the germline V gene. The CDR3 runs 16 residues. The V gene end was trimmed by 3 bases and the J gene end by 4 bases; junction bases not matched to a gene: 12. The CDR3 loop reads CASSQGLLLLGYEQYF. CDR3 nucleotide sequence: TGCGCCAGCAGCCAGGGACTACTGCTTCTGGGGTACGAGCAGTACTTC.

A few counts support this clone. The CDR3 coding sequence is TGTGCCAGTAGTTTACATCGGGGCTATGGCTACACCTTC. It yields the protein CASSLHRGYGYTF. This rearrangement joins TRBV19 to TRBJ1-2; D is unresolved. Trimming shortened V by 5 bases and J by 4 bases, and 11 bases separated the two germline ends. Germline lookup yields CDR1 LNHDA and CDR2 SQIVND (reference sequence). The CDR3 runs to 13 residues.

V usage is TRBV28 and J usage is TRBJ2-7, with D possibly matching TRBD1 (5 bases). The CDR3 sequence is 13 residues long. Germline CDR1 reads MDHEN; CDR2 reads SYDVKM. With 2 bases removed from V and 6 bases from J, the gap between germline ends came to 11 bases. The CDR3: CASSLTAGREQYF. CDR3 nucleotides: TGTGCCAGCAGTTTAACCGCAGGGCGCGAGCAGTACTTC.

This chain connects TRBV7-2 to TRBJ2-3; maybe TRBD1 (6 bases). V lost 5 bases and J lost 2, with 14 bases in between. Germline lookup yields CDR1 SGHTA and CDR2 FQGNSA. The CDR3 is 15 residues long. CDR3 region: CASSNPGHPTDTQYF. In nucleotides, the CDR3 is TGTGCCAGCAGCAATCCGGGACACCCCACAGATACGCAGTATTTT.

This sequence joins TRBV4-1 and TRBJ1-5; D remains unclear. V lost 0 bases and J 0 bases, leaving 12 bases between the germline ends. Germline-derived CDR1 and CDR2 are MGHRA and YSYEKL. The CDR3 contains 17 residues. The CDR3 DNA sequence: TGCGCCAGCAGCCAAGAGGTAGGGATTTATAGCAATCAGCCCCAGCATTTT. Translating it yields CASSQEVGIYSNQPQHF.

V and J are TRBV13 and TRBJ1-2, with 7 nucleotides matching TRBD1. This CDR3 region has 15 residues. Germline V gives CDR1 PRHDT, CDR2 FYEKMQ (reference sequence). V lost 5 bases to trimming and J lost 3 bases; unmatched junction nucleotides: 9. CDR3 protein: CASSPGGEGDYGYTF. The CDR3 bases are TGTGCCAGCAGCCCAGGGGGGGAGGGCGACTATGGCTACACCTTC.

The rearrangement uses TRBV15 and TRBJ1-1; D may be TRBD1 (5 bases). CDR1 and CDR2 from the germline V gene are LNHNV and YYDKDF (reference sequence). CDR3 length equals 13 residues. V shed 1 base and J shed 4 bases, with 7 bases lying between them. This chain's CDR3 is CATSRGRATEAFF. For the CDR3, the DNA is TGTGCCACCAGCAGAGGCAGGGCCACTGAAGCTTTCTTT.

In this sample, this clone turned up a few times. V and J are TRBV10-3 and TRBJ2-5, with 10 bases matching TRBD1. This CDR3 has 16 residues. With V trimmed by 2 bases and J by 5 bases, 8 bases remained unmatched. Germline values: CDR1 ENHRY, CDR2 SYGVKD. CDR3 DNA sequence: TGTGCCATCAGTGAGCCGGACAGGGGGGGTTCGGAGACCCAGTACTTC. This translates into CAISEPDRGGSETQYF.

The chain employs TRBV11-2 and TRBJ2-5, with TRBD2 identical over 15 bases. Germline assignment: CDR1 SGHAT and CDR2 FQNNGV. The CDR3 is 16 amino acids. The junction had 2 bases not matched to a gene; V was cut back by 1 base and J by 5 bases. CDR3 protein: CASSLAGTSGRETQYF. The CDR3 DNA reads TGTGCCAGCAGCTTAGCCGGGACTAGCGGGAGGGAGACCCAGTACTTC.

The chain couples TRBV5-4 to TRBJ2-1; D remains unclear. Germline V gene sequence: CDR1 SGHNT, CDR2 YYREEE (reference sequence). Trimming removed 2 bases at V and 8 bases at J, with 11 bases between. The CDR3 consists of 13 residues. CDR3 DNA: TGTGCCAGCAGCTTTTGGATTTTCGATGAGCAGTTCTTC. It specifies CASSFWIFDEQFF.

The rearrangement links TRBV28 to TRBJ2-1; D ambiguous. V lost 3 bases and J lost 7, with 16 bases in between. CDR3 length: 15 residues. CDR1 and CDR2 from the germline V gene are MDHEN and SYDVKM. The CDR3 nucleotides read TGTGCCAGCAGTTTCTCGCGACTCCCTGGGAATGAGCAGTTCTTC. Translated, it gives CASSFSRLPGNEQFF.

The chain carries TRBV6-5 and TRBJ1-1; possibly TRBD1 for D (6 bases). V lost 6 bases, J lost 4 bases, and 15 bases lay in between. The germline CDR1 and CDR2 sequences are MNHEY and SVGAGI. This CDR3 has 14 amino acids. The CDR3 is CASRSKGGGTEAFF. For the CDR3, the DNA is TGTGCCAGCAGGAGTAAGGGGGGAGGCACTGAAGCTTTCTTT.

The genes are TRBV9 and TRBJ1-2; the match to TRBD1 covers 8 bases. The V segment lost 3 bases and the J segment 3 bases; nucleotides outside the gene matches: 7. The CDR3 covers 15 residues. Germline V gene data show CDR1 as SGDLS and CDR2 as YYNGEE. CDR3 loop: CASSDEAGGDYGYTF. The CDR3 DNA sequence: TGTGCCAGCAGCGATGAGGCAGGGGGCGACTATGGCTACACCTTC.

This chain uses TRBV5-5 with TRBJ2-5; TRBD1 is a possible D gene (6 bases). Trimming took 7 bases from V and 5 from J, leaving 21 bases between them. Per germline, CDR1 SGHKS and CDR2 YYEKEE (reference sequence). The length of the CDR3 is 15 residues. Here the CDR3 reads CASPNITGSGETQYF. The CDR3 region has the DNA TGTGCCAGCCCAAACATCACAGGGTCCGGGGAGACCCAGTACTTC.

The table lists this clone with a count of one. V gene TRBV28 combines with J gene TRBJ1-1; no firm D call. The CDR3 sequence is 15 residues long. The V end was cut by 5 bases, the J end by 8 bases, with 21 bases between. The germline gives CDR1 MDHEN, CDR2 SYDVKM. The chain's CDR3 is CASSPPGEFTLEAFF. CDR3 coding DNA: TGTGCCAGCAGTCCGCCGGGAGAGTTTACTCTCGAAGCTTTCTTT.

The CDR3 nucleotides are TGTGCCAGCAGCTCCCCTTACAGGGGGCGAAACGAGCAGTACTTC. It encodes CASSSPYRGRNEQYF. The rearrangement joins TRBV11-3 to TRBJ2-7, with 9 bases fitting TRBD1. V lost 4 bases, J lost 5 bases, and 9 bases stayed unmatched. The CDR3 is 15 residues long. Germline CDR1 is SGHNT and CDR2 is YENEEA.